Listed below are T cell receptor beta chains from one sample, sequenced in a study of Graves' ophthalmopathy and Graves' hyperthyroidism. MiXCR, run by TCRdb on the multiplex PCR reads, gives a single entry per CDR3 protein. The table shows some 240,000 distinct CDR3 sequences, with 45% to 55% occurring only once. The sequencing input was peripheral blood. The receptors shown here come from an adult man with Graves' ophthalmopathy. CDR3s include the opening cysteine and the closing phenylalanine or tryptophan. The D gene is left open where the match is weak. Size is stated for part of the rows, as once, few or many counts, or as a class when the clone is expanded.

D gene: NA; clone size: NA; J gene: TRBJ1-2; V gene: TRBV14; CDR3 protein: CASSLNYGAVGYGYTF; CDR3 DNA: TGTGCCAGCAGCCTCAATTACGGAGCCGTTGGCTATGGCTACACCTTC
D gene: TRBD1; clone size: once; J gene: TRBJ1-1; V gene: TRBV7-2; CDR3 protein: CASSLDRGPTEAFF; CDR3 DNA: TGTGCCAGCAGCTTGGACAGGGGGCCCACTGAAGCTTTCTTT
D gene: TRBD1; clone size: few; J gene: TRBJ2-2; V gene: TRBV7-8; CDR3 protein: CASSQRDRANTGELFF; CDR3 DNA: TGTGCCAGCAGCCAGAGGGACAGGGCGAACACCGGGGAGCTGTTTTTT
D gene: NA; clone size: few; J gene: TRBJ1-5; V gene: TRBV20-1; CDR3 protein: CSARDQGNGSPQHF; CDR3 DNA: TGCAGTGCTAGAGACCAGGGGAACGGGTCGCCCCAGCATTTT
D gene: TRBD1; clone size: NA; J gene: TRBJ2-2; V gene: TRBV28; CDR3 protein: CASSWGQAQVAGELFF; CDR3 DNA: TGTGCCAGCAGTTGGGGACAGGCTCAAGTCGCCGGGGAGCTGTTTTTT
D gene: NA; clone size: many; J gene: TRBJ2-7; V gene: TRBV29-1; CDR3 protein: CSVEDGEPSSYEQYF; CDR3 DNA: TGCAGCGTTGAAGATGGGGAGCCTAGCTCCTACGAGCAGTACTTC
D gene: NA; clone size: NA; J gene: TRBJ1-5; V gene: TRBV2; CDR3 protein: CASIRDKNQPQHF; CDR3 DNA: TGTGCCAGCATACGGGACAAAAATCAGCCCCAGCATTTT
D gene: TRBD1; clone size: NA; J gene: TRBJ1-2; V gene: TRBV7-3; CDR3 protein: CASSPTGTASYGYTF; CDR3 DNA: TGTGCCAGCAGCCCGACCGGGACAGCTAGCTATGGCTACACCTTC
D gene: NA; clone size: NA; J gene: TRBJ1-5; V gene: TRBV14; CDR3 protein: CASSQDINQPQHF; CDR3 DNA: TGTGCCAGCAGCCAAGACATCAATCAGCCCCAGCATTTT
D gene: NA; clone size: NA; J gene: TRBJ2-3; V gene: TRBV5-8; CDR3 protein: CASSLGQYTDTQYF; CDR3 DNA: TGTGCCAGCAGCTTAGGCCAGTACACAGATACGCAGTATTTT
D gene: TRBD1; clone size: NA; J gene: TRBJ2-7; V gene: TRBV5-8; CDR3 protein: CASSPPDRAYEQYF; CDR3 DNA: TGTGCCAGCAGCCCACCCGACAGGGCCTACGAGCAGTACTTC
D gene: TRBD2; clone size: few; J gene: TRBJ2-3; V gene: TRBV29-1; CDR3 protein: CSVDSRGGGSTDTQYF; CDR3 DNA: TGCAGCGTTGACTCCCGGGGGGGGGGCAGCACAGATACGCAGTATTTT
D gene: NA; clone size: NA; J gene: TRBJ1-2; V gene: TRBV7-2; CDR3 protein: CASSPKAGDGYTF; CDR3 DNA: TGTGCCAGCAGCCCAAAGGCAGGGGATGGCTACACCTTC
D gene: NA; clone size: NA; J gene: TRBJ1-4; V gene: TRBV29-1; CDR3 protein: CSVRVGATNEKLFF; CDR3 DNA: TGCAGCGTTAGAGTCGGGGCAACTAATGAAAAACTGTTTTTT
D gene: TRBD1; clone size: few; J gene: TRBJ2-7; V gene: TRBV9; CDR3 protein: CASSVEGQGSEQYF; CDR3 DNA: TGTGCCAGCAGCGTAGAGGGACAGGGGTCCGAGCAGTACTTC
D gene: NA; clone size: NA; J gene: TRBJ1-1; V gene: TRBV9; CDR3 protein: CATQPTGRTEAFF; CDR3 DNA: TGTGCCACTCAACCCACAGGTAGAACTGAAGCTTTCTTT
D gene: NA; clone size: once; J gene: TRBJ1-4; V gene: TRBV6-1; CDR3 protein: CASSYSRGSEKLFF; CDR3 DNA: TGTGCCAGCAGTTACTCGAGGGGAAGTGAAAAACTGTTTTTT
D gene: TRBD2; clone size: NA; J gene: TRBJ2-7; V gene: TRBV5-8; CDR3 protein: CASSPSSGGFNDEQYF; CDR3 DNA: TGTGCCAGCAGCCCATCTAGCGGGGGATTTAATGACGAGCAGTACTTC
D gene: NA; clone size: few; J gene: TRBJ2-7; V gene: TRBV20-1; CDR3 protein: CSAPRAGSSYEQYF; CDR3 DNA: TGCAGTGCTCCCCGGGCAGGTAGCTCCTACGAGCAGTACTTC
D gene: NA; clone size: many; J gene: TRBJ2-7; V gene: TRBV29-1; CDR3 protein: CSVVRGYRSYEQYF; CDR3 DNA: TGCAGCGTTGTTCGGGGCTACCGCTCCTACGAGCAGTACTTC
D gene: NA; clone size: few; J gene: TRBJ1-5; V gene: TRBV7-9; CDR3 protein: CASSLGGLTNQPQHF; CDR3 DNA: TGTGCCAGCAGCTTAGGGGGACTGACCAATCAGCCCCAGCATTTT
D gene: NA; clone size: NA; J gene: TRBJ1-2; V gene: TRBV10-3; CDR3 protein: CASSSWTGGYTF; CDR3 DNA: TGTGCCAGCAGTTCATGGACTGGGGGCTACACCTTC
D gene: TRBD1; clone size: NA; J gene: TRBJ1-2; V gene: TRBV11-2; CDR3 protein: CASSWTGIEDGYTF; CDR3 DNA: TGTGCCAGCAGCTGGACAGGGATAGAGGATGGCTACACCTTC
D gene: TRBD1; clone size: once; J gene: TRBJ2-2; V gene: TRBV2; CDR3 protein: CASSEVGQVNTGELSW; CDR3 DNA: TGTGCCAGCAGTGAAGTGGGACAGGTGAACACCGGGGAGCTGTCTTGG
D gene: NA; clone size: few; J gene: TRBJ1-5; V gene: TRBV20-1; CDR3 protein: CSAREWGRTYNQPQHF; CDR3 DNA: TGCAGTGCTAGAGAATGGGGGCGGACTTACAATCAGCCCCAGCATTTT
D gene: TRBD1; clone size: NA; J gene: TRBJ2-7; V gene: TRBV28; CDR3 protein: CASSLGGQYEQYF; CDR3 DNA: TGTGCCAGCAGCTTAGGGGGACAGTACGAGCAGTACTTC
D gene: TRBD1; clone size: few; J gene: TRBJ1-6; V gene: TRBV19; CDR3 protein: CASNPTGLDSPLHF; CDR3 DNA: TGTGCCAGTAACCCGACAGGGTTAGATTCACCCCTCCACTTT